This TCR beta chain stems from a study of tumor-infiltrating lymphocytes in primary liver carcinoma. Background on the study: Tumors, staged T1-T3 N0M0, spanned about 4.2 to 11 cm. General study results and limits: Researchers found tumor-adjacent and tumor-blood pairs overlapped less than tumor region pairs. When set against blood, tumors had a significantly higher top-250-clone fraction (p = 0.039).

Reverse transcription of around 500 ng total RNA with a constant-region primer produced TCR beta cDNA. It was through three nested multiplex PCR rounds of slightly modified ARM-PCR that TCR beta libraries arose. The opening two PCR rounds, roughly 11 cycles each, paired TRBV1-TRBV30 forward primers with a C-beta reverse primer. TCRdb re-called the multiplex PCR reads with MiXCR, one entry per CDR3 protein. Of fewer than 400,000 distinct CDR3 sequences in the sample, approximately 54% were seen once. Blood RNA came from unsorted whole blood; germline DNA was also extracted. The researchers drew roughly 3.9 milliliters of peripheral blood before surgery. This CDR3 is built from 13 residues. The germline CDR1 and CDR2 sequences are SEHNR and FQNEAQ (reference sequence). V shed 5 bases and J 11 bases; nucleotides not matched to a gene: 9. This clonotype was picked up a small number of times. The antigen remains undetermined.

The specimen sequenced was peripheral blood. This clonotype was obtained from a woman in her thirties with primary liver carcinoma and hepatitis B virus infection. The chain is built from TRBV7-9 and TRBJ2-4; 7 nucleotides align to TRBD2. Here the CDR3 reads CASSIGWGGLQYF. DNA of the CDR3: TGTGCCAGCAGCATCGGGTGGGGAGGGCTTCAGTACTTC. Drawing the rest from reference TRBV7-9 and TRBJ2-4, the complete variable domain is DTGVSQNPRHKITKRGQNVTFRCDPISEHNRLYWYRQTLGQGPEFLTYFQNEAQLEKSRLLSDRFSAERPKGSFSTLEIQRTEQGDSAMYLCASSIGWGGLQYFGAGTRLSVL.